A selection of T cell receptor beta chains follows, all from one sample in a study of cytomegalovirus exposure and HLA in healthy donors. The method was immunoSEQ multiplex PCR; TCRdb's version includes in-frame clones alone and lacks a portion of them. The table includes over 200,000 clones, 82% detected once. Sequenced sample: PBMCs. These receptors originate from a man aged 35-49 years in good health and CMV-seropositive. Both conserved end residues are part of each CDR3. The D gene is left open where the match is weak. Clone size, where shown, is once, few, many, or a class for clones that have expanded.

TRBJ2-1 | once | TRBD1 | TRBV2 | TGTGCCACCCAAGACAGGGATATACACAATGAGCAGTTCTTC | CATQDRDIHNEQFF
TRBJ1-1 | NA | NA | TRBV29-1 | TGCAGCGTTGAAGGCCTCAGGGGAGACACTGAAGCTTTCTTT | CSVEGLRGDTEAFF
TRBJ1-5 | NA | NA | TRBV27 | TGTGCCAGCAGCTCCAACCGGGACATCAATCAGCCCCAGCATTTT | CASSSNRDINQPQHF
TRBJ2-7 | NA | TRBD1 | TRBV9 | TGTGCCAGCAGCGCAGCCCCGGGACAGGGGGCTCACGAGCAGTACTTC | CASSAAPGQGAHEQYF
TRBJ2-3 | once | TRBD2 | TRBV19 | TGTGCCAGTAGCTCTCCGGGACTAGCGGCGAACACAGATACGCAGTATTTT | CASSSPGLAANTDTQYF
TRBJ2-7 | NA | NA | TRBV10-2 | TGCGCCAGCAGCGAAGCGGGCTACGAGCAGTACTTC | CASSEAGYEQYF
TRBJ2-2 | NA | NA | TRBV9 | TGTGCCAGCAGCGTAGCTCCCGGGGAGCTGTTTTTT | CASSVAPGELFF
TRBJ2-7 | NA | NA | TRBV5-4 | TGTGCCAGCAGCTTGACTTCTTACGAGCAGTACTTC | CASSLTSYEQYF
TRBJ2-7 | NA | TRBD1 | TRBV5-8 | TGTGCCAGCAGCGTGAAAGGACAGGGCCATTACGAGCAGTACTTC | CASSVKGQGHYEQYF
TRBJ1-1 | NA | TRBD1 | TRBV7-3 | TGTGCCAGCAGCCCGGGGGACAGGGGGAACACTGAAGCTTTCTTT | CASSPGDRGNTEAFF
TRBJ1-2 | NA | NA | TRBV29-1 | TGCAGCGTTGAAGAAGGAGACAGGCATGGCTACACCTTC | CSVEEGDRHGYTF
TRBJ2-2 | few | TRBD2 | TRBV5-1 | TGCGCCAGCAATACCGGGACTAGCGGGAGAAATTTGGGCGGGGAGCTGTTTTTT | CASNTGTSGRNLGGELFF